This TCR beta chain was retrieved from a study of memory B cells and T cells in multiple sclerosis. Study conclusions and caveats: Normalization was needed because clone-set size differences affected shared clonotype counts.

Profiled with immunoSEQ multiplex PCR; TCRdb holds only in-frame clones, not every one. The profile shows about 46,000 clones, about 80% of them singletons. Stimulus-free culture yielded autoproliferating CFSE-dim and non-proliferating CFSE-high T cells, each sequenced separately. Some 50 million CFSE-labeled PBMCs were cultured less than nine days unstimulated, then replicate wells were pooled. PBMCs were labeled with around 0.5 uM CFSE and cultured without exogenous stimuli. This clone was detected once. Its antigen is still unknown. The specimen sequenced was PBMCs from blood kept in culture. The receptor comes from a human donor with multiple sclerosis.

CDR3 loop: CASSLGGNRYEQYF. Here the CDR3 DNA reads TGTGCCAGCAGCTTAGGGGGGAACCGGTACGAGCAGTACTTC. The chain couples TRBV7-2 to TRBJ2-5; tentatively, D is TRBD1 or TRBD2 (5 bases each). Near its end, the DNA agrees better with TRBJ2-7, so the J call may be wrong. The CDR3 is made up of 14 amino acids. Germline CDR1 reads SGHTA; CDR2 reads FQGNSA.